The 18 T cell receptor beta chains listed next were all sequenced from one sample in a study of T-cell reconstitution after alpha-beta-depleted transplantation in children (dated by TCRdb to about 2016). The library was built by means of PCR. Reads for this sample came from an Illumina HiSeq 2500. Molecular barcoding was employed in the preparation of TCR libraries, with unique molecular identifiers being used to normalize TCRbeta repertoire quantification. The raw public data were reprocessed by TCRdb itself: fastp quality trimming at Q25, MiXCR clonotype calling, in-frame beta chains only. Rows with one shared CDR3 protein collapse into an entry with the most common genes and DNA. The table for this sample lists about 640,000 distinct CDR3 sequences; roughly 17% of them were counted only once. Approximately 1.1% of the sample is in the top ten clones. Sequencing used PBMCs from the stem cell graft donor, obtained from the stem cell graft. Receptors were obtained from a human donor who donated a stem cell graft to a child with acute myeloid leukemia.

The rearrangement links TRBV7-9 to TRBJ1-6; D may be TRBD1 (5 bases). Germline V CDR1 and CDR2: SEHNR, FQNEAQ (reference sequence). CDR3 length: 14 amino acids. V lost 1 base and J lost 8, with 9 bases in between. CDR3: CASSLDGTHSPLHF. In DNA, the CDR3 is TGTGCCAGCAGCTTAGACGGGACTCATTCACCCCTCCACTTT.

This chain links TRBV4-3 with TRBJ2-7; no firm D call. The CDR3 extends over 15 amino acids. Between the trimmed V and J ends, which lost 0 bases and 7 bases, there was a span of 16 bases. The germline V gene encodes CDR1 LGHNA and CDR2 YSLEER. Written as DNA, the CDR3 is TGCGCCAGCAGCCAAGACGCGGACGCACGGCAAGAGCAGTACTTC. Translating gives CASSQDADARQEQYF.

This clonotype occurred many times. This chain links TRBV12-3 or TRBV12-4 with TRBJ2-2; possible D gene TRBD2, 6 bases. This CDR3 is 13 amino acids long. The V gene lost 5 bases and the J gene lost 7 bases, with 11 bases spanning the gap. The CDR3 sequence: CASSGLSVGELFF. The CDR3, as DNA: TGTGCCAGCAGTGGACTATCTGTCGGGGAGCTGTTTTTT.

The chain employs TRBV20-1 and TRBJ1-1; a possible D gene is TRBD1 (6 bases). The CDR3 is made up of 13 amino acids. Germline loops: CDR1 DFQATT, CDR2 SNEGSKA (reference sequence). The CDR3 spells CSFHRGGSTEAFF. In DNA, the CDR3 is TGCAGCTTTCATAGAGGGGGATCCACTGAAGCTTTCTTT.

The chain combines TRBV7-2 with TRBJ1-3; D unresolved. V lost 10 bases to trimming and J lost 4 bases, with 14 bases between them. The CDR3 loop spans 13 amino acids. Germline lookup yields CDR1 SGHTA and CDR2 FQGNSA. The CDR3 DNA follows: TGTGCCACCGGGGTTGACTCCGGAAACACCATATATTTT. It yields the protein CATGVDSGNTIYF.

The V and J genes are TRBV10-3 and TRBJ2-7, with D perhaps given as TRBD1 or TRBD2 (6 bases each). The CDR3 sequence is 15 residues long. Trimming removed 2 bases from V and 2 bases from J, with 13 bases in between. The germline V gene has CDR1 ENHRY and CDR2 SYGVKD. CDR3 sequence (DNA): TGTGCCATCAGTGAGGGTTGGGGGGCCCCCTACGAGCAGTACGTC. It yields the protein CAISEGWGAPYEQYV.

This clonotype was counted ten times or more. This sequence joins TRBV12-3 or TRBV12-4 and TRBJ1-6; D unresolved. The V gene lost 10 bases and the J gene lost 5 bases, with 18 bases spanning the gap. The CDR3 covers 15 residues. This CDR3 reads CATADAYAHNSPLHF. The CDR3, as DNA: TGTGCCACCGCGGACGCCTATGCCCATAATTCACCCCTCCACTTT.

This clonotype was observed at least ten times. The genes are TRBV5-1 and TRBJ1-6, with 8 bases that match TRBD1. This CDR3 contains 13 residues. V shed 4 bases, J shed 8 bases, and the junction held 2 bases outside the gene matches. The germline gives CDR1 SGHRS, CDR2 YFSETQ. The CDR3 sequence: CASSRGQDSPLHF. In nucleotides, the CDR3 is TGCGCCAGCAGCAGGGGACAGGATTCACCCCTCCACTTT.

This clonotype was seen more than once but under ten times. This chain uses TRBV7-2 with TRBJ2-1; TRBD2 matches 9 bases. V was clipped by 0 bases and J by 8 bases; unmatched bases: 5. Germline assignment: CDR1 SGHTA and CDR2 FQGNSA. CDR3 length equals 15 residues. CDR3 sequence: CASSLASGGRDEQFF. Here the CDR3 DNA reads TGTGCCAGCAGCTTAGCTAGCGGGGGCAGGGATGAGCAGTTCTTC.

At least ten counts were recorded for this clonotype. V is TRBV20-1 and J is TRBJ1-4; D is undetermined. With 1 base removed from V and 0 bases from J, the gap between germline ends came to 15 bases. The CDR3 consists of 17 residues. The germline CDR1 and CDR2 sequences are DFQATT and SNEGSKA (reference sequence). The CDR3 here is CSARVLNSRATNEKLFF. In DNA form, the CDR3 reads TGCAGTGCTAGAGTACTTAACTCGAGGGCAACTAATGAAAAACTGTTTTTT.

The chain employs TRBV25-1 and TRBJ1-5, with D possibly being TRBD1 (5 bases). From germline, CDR1 is MGHDK and CDR2 SYGVNS. V lost 0 bases and J lost 7, with 10 bases in between. This CDR3 is built from 14 residues. CDR3 in DNA: TGTGCCAGCAGTGAATATACAGGTCTCCAGCCCCAGCATTTT. This gives the protein CASSEYTGLQPQHF.

This clonotype was seen only a few times. The chain uses TRBV7-8 and TRBJ1-3; D not resolved. Per germline, CDR1 SGHVS and CDR2 FQNEAQ. The CDR3 spans 13 residues. Trimming stripped 5 bases from V and 7 bases from J, with 12 bases between. Here the CDR3 DNA reads TGTGCCAGCAGCCCGGCCCCCAAGAACACCATATATTTT. Translation gives CASSPAPKNTIYF. The whole variable domain, remainder taken from reference TRBV7-8 and TRBJ1-3, is GAGVSQSPRYKVAKRGQDVALRCDPISGHVSLFWYQQALGQGPEFLTYFQNEAQLDKSGLPSDRFFAERPEGSVSTLKIQRTQQEDSAVYLCASSPAPKNTIYFGEGSWLTVV.

The genes are TRBV4-1 and TRBJ2-5, with TRBD1 matching 9 bases. Germline CDR1 reads MGHRA; CDR2 reads YSYEKL. The J segment lost 3 bases and the V segment lost 4 bases, leaving 6 bases of the junction unmatched. The CDR3 totals 15 residues. The CDR3 is CASSPRTGEKETQYF. CDR3 coding DNA: TGCGCCAGCAGCCCCCGGACAGGGGAAAAAGAGACCCAGTACTTC.

The V and J genes are TRBV15 and TRBJ2-7; D is unclear. Germline V gives CDR1 LNHNV, CDR2 YYDKDF (reference sequence). V dropped 3 bases and J dropped 1 base, with 13 bases sitting between them. This CDR3 comprises 15 residues. The CDR3 here is CATSSGFGESYEQYF. In DNA, the CDR3 is TGTGCCACCAGCAGCGGTTTTGGGGAATCCTACGAGCAGTACTTC.

This clonotype was seen ten or more times. V is TRBV29-1 and J is TRBJ1-1; D is undetermined. CDR1 is SQVTM, CDR2 ANQGSEA, per germline. V gave up 4 bases and J gave up 1 base, with 7 bases separating them. The CDR3 extends over 12 amino acids. The CDR3 DNA sequence: TGCAGCGTTGGGAAGGGGAACACTGAAGCTTTCTTT. Its translation is CSVGKGNTEAFF.

This clonotype was counted a single time. This chain uses TRBV6-2 or TRBV6-3 with TRBJ2-5; no reliable D call. The length of the CDR3 is 12 residues. Trimming pared 0 bases from V and 7 bases from J, leaving 6 bases between. Germline V gene lookup returns CDR1 MNHEY and CDR2 SVGEGT. For the CDR3, the DNA is TGTGCCAGCAGTTACTCTCCTGCGACCCAGTACTTC. Its protein product is CASSYSPATQYF.

This clonotype was counted ten times or more. The chain couples TRBV5-1 to TRBJ1-2, with 7 bases aligning to TRBD1. This CDR3 is 15 amino acids long. With 4 bases clipped from V and 0 bases from J, the junction kept 6 bases outside the gene matches. Per the germline V gene, CDR1 is SGHRS and CDR2 is YFSETQ. CDR3 nucleotide sequence: TGCGCCAGCAGCACCAGGACAGGAACTAACTATGGCTACACCTTC. The encoded protein is CASSTRTGTNYGYTF.

There are many counts of this clonotype. The chain combines TRBV20-1 with TRBJ2-1; 10 positions match TRBD2. From germline, CDR1 is DFQATT and CDR2 SNEGSKA (reference sequence). The CDR3 is 15 residues long. J lost 5 bases, V lost 3 bases, and 7 bases had no gene match. The CDR3 spells CSARVAGGRNNEQFF. CDR3 nucleotides: TGCAGTGCTAGGGTAGCGGGGGGCCGTAACAATGAGCAGTTCTTC.